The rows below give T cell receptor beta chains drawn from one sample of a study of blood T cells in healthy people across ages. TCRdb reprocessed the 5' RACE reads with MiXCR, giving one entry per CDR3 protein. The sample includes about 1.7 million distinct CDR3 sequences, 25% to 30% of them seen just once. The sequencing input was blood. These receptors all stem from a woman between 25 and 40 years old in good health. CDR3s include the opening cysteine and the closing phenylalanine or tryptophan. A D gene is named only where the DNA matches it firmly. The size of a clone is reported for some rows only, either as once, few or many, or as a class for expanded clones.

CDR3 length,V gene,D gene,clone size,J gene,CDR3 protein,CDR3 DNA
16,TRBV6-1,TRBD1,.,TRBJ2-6,CASKRTGGRGANVLTF,TGTGCCAGCAAGAGGACAGGGGGAAGAGGGGCCAACGTCCTGACTTTC
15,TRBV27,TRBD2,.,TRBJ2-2,CASRAAGGLVGELFF,TGTGCCAGCAGGGCAGCGGGGGGGCTGGTCGGGGAGCTGTTTTTT
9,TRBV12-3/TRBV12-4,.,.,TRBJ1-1,CASSPPPFF,TGTGCCAGCAGTCCACCACCTTTCTTT
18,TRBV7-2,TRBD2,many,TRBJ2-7,CASSSGTSGKGLSYEQYF,TGTGCCAGCAGTTCCGGGACTAGCGGGAAGGGGCTATCCTACGAGCAGTACTTC
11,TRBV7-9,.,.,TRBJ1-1,CASYMNTEAFF,TGTGCCAGTTACATGAACACTGAAGCTTTCTTT
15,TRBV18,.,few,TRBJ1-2,CASSPEMDTNYGYTF,TGTGCCAGCTCTCCCGAGATGGACACTAACTATGGCTACACCTTC
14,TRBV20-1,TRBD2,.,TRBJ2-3,CIAWTSGGVDTQYF,TGCATTGCTTGGACTAGCGGGGGGGTAGATACGCAGTATTTT
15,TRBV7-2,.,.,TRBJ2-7,CASSPLGGLFYEQYF,TGTGCCAGCAGCCCCCTCGGGGGGCTTTTCTACGAGCAGTACTTC
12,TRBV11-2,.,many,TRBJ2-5,CASSLDLQTQYF,TGTGCCAGCAGCTTAGATCTGCAGACCCAGTACTTC
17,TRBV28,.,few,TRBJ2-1,CASGRRRLDRHVNEQFF,TGTGCCAGCGGAAGGAGGAGACTAGATCGCCACGTAAATGAGCAGTTCTTC
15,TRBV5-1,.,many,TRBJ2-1,CASSLGQGGYNEQFF,TGCGCCAGCAGCTTGGGTCAGGGCGGGTACAATGAGCAGTTCTTC
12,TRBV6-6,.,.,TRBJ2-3,CASSPSTDPQYF,TGTGCCAGCAGTCCCTCCACAGATCCGCAGTATTTT
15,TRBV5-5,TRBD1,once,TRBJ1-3,CASSANRGGGNTIYF,TGTGCCAGCAGCGCAAACAGGGGAGGAGGAAACACCATATATTTT
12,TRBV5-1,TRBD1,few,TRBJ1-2,CAGSLEDRVDTF,TGCGCCGGCAGCTTGGAGGACAGGGTCGACACCTTC
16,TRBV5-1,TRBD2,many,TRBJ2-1,CASSPSGRGGNNEQFF,TGCGCCAGCAGCCCAAGTGGGCGGGGGGGCAATAATGAGCAGTTCTTC
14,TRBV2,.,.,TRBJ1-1,CASNPDGLNTEAFF,TGTGCCAGCAATCCGGACGGACTGAACACTGAAGCTTTCTTT
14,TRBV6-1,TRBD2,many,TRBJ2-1,CASSGGLANNEQFF,TGTGCCAGCAGTGGAGGACTAGCCAACAATGAGCAGTTCTTC
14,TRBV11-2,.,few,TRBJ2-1,CASSFGSPWDEQFF,TGTGCCAGCAGCTTTGGCAGCCCTTGGGATGAGCAGTTCTTC
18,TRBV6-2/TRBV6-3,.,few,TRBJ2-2,CASSYPLADASVTGELFF,TGTGCCAGCAGTTACCCACTAGCTGACGCCTCTGTCACCGGGGAGCTGTTTTTT
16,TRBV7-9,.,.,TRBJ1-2,CASSSAEDSPVNGYTF,TGTGCCAGCAGCTCAGCGGAGGACAGCCCTGTGAATGGCTACACCTTC
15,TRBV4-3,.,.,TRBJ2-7,CASSQDPSASYEQYF,TGCGCCAGCAGCCAAGATCCTAGCGCGTCCTACGAGCAGTACTTC
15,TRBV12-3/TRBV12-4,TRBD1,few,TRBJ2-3,CSSSQQGDGTDTQYF,TGTTCCAGCAGTCAACAGGGGGACGGCACAGATACGCAGTATTTT
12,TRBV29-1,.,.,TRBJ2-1,CSARPWLNEQFF,TGCAGCGCTCGACCCTGGCTGAATGAGCAGTTCTTC
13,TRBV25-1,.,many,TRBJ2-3,CASSGLSGETQYF,TGTGCCAGCAGTGGGCTCTCTGGGGAAACGCAGTATTTT
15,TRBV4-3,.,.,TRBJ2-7,CASSQDRVGTYEQYF,TGCGCCAGCAGCCAAGATAGGGTCGGGACCTACGAGCAGTACTTC
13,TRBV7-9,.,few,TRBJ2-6,CAHGPSGANVLTF,TGTGCCCACGGCCCCTCTGGGGCCAACGTCCTGACTTTC
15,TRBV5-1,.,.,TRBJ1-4,CASSLVAATNEKLFF,TGCGCCAGCAGCTTGGTGGCAGCAACTAATGAAAAACTGTTTTTT
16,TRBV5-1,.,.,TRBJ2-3,CASSLIAGSNTDTQYF,TGCGCCAGCAGCTTGATTGCGGGCTCAAACACAGATACGCAGTATTTT
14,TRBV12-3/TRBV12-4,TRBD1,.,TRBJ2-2,CASSPTGYPGELFF,TGTGCCAGCAGTCCGACAGGGTACCCCGGGGAGCTGTTTTTT
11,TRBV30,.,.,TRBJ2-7,CAGTQGLLQYF,TGTGCCGGCACTCAGGGCCTCCTTCAGTACTTC
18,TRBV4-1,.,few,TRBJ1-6,CASSLQTLTASYNSPLHF,TGCGCCAGCAGCCTCCAGACCCTGACAGCCTCCTATAATTCACCCCTCCACTTT
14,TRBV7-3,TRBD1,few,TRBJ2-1,CASSPQGPPNEQFF,TGTGCCAGCAGCCCACAGGGGCCCCCCAATGAGCAGTTCTTC
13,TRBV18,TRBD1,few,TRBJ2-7,CASSRRDREEQYF,TGTGCCAGCTCACGACGGGACAGGGAGGAGCAGTACTTC
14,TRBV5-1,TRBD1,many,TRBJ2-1,CASSRRQGVNEQFF,TGCGCCAGCAGCCGACGACAGGGAGTGAATGAGCAGTTCTTC
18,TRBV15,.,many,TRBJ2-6,CATSSWTDLRIGANVLTF,TGTGCCACCAGCAGCTGGACGGACCTCCGTATTGGGGCCAACGTCCTGACTTTC
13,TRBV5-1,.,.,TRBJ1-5,CASSLDGGQPRHF,TGCGCCAGCAGCTTGGACGGGGGGCAGCCCCGGCATTTT
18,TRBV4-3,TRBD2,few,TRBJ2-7,CASSQDTSGDRSSYEQYF,TGCGCCAGCAGCCAAGATACTAGCGGCGACAGAAGCTCCTACGAGCAGTACTTC
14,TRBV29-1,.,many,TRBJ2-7,CSVEPGDGSYEQYF,TGCAGCGTTGAGCCGGGAGACGGCTCCTACGAGCAGTACTTC
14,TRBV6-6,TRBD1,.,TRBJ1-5,CASCRTGENQPQHF,TGTGCCAGCTGTCGGACAGGGGAAAATCAGCCCCAGCATTTT
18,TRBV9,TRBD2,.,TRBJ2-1,CASSPWTSGGVSYNEQFF,TGTGCCAGCAGCCCCTGGACTAGCGGGGGAGTCTCCTACAATGAGCAGTTCTTC
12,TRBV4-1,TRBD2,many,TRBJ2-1,CASSREGDEQFF,TGCGCCAGCAGTCGGGAGGGCGATGAGCAGTTCTTC